This is a list of T cell receptor beta chains from one sample in a study of cytomegalovirus exposure and HLA in healthy donors. Assay: immunoSEQ multiplex PCR; the TCRdb copy retains only in-frame clones and omits some. Here the sample spans about 170,000 clones, approximately 88% being singletons. Material: PBMCs. These receptors came from a boy aged 2 to 10 in good health and CMV-seronegative. Both conserved end residues are trimmed from each CDR3. D genes are given only for firm matches.

J	V	D	CDR3
TRBJ2-2	TRBV2	NA	ASIPRGTGELF
TRBJ2-2	TRBV5-4	TRBD2	ASGIKTSGRATGELF
TRBJ1-2	TRBV6-1	TRBD1	ASSAHLTGVPGYT
TRBJ1-3	TRBV6-6	TRBD1	ASSHDRGLSGNTIY
TRBJ2-7	TRBV7-6	TRBD2	ASSQGLAGVYEQY
TRBJ2-3	TRBV15	TRBD2	ATSRDRTSGTDTQY
TRBJ1-6	TRBV30	TRBD1	AWRAGGYNSPLH
TRBJ2-5	TRBV9	TRBD1	ASSETTGGSFTRQETQY
TRBJ2-1	TRBV28	TRBD2	ASSLRETSGRRGEQF
TRBJ1-3	TRBV30	NA	AWSVDRGNTIY
TRBJ1-2	TRBV6-5	TRBD1	ASSSPRQGFGYT
TRBJ1-1	TRBV5-5	NA	ASSLSAGNTEAF
TRBJ2-2	TRBV27	NA	ASSLVRSSGELF
TRBJ2-2	TRBV11-2	NA	ASSLEYGAGELF
TRBJ1-2	TRBV30	TRBD1	AWTPAGGLGYT
TRBJ2-2	TRBV19	NA	ASRRTEINTGELF
TRBJ1-1	TRBV19	NA	ASSPTTTGMNTEAF
TRBJ1-2	TRBV25-1	NA	ASSQDARLYGYT
TRBJ2-7	TRBV12-5	TRBD2	ASGGLAGNYEQY
TRBJ1-1	TRBV5-6	TRBD1	ASSFTGATEAF
TRBJ2-1	TRBV7-2	NA	ASSLVASRYNEQF
TRBJ2-7	TRBV11-3	NA	ASSLVSRGEQY
TRBJ2-5	TRBV2	NA	ASSNTGHQETQY
TRBJ2-3	TRBV7-9	TRBD2	ASSETSSGRTDTQY
TRBJ2-2	TRBV6-6	TRBD2	ASSDSGGTGELF
TRBJ2-2	TRBV6-5	TRBD2	ASSYVGGDTGELF
TRBJ1-1	TRBV6-5	NA	ASSYSPQAMNTEAF
TRBJ1-1	TRBV5-5	NA	ASERLMNTEAF
TRBJ1-1	TRBV10-3	TRBD1	AIRADRANTEAF
TRBJ2-2	TRBV28	NA	ASSSRIKEVSGELF
TRBJ2-2	TRBV5-6	TRBD2	ASSTLGLAGGTGELF
TRBJ1-2	TRBV19	NA	ASSTVNGHRYGYT
TRBJ1-2	TRBV29-1	NA	SVEGSRHGYT
TRBJ2-6	TRBV27	NA	ASSPGVLRANVLT
TRBJ1-4	TRBV19	NA	ASTPQGRATNEKLF
TRBJ1-2	TRBV9	NA	ASSVGGQRENYGYT
TRBJ1-3	TRBV30	NA	AWRDGFSGNTIY